This entry describes one T cell receptor beta chain. Its specificity is unknown. The PCR employed 60 Vbeta primers together with 13 Jbeta primers. Clones were read by immunoSEQ multiplex PCR, and TCRdb kept only the in-frame ones, dropping some. This table has around 150,000 clones, 80% to 85% appearing once. The data originate from a study of cytomegalovirus exposure and HLA in healthy donors. The wider study: Prior work identified 120 million or so unique TCR beta sequences in some 200 million T cells. The study's findings and limits: Later analysis showed most CMV-associated TCR beta chains appearing HLA-restricted.

This CDR3 region has 12 residues. CDR1 and CDR2 from the germline V gene are WNHNN and SYGVQD (reference sequence). Between the trimmed V and J ends, which lost 2 bases and 12 bases, there was a span of 11 bases. Healthy bone marrow donors made up the donors. This TCR came from a woman between 18 and 29 years old in good health and CMV-seronegative. The chain recombines TRBV10-1 with TRBJ2-1; D not resolved. Sequencing was done on a sample of PBMCs. DNA for the CDR3: TGCGCCAGCAGTGAGGATTCTTGGGCGCAGTTCTTC. Translating it yields CASSEDSWAQFF.